A single sample gave rise to the 10 T cell receptor beta chains below, sequenced in a study of cytomegalovirus exposure and HLA in healthy donors. The PCR had 60 Vbeta and 13 Jbeta primers. Using immunoSEQ multiplex PCR, the repertoire was profiled, and TCRdb retains in-frame clones only, with some absent. The ten most abundant clones cover about 0.59% of a sample with fewer than 130,000 clones. The specimen was PBMCs. The receptors were gathered from a man aged 45-65 years in good health and CMV-seronegative.

The chain recombines TRBV5-6 with TRBJ1-4; the D is unclear. The germline gives CDR1 SGHDT, CDR2 YYEEEE. Between the trimmed V and J ends, which lost 0 bases and 4 bases, there was a span of 7 bases. This CDR3 contains 14 residues. The CDR3 DNA is TGTGCCAGCAGCTTGGGTAGCATTAATGAAAAACTGTTTTTT. As protein: CASSLGSINEKLFF.

CDR3 nucleotide sequence: TGCGCCAGCAGCCAAGATCCGGGAGCTAACTATGGCTACACCTTC. Its protein is CASSQDPGANYGYTF. This chain joins TRBV4-1 and TRBJ1-2; D uncertain. In germline, CDR1 is MGHRA, CDR2 YSYEKL. V was clipped by 0 bases and J by 0 bases, with 8 bases between them. There are 15 residues in the CDR3.

J is TRBJ1-2 and V is TRBV9, with a tentative D call TRBD1 (5 bases). CDR1 SGDLS and CDR2 YYNGEE come from the germline V gene. The V end lost 2 bases, the J end lost 0 bases, and 8 bases lay between the germline ends. The CDR3 consists of 14 residues. CDR3 residues: CASSVGATNYGYTF. CDR3 bases: TGTGCCAGCAGCGTTGGGGCCACTAACTATGGCTACACCTTC.

V usage is TRBV6-1 and J usage is TRBJ1-1, with TRBD1 identical over 8 bases. The CDR3 covers 13 residues. V gave up 6 bases and J gave up 1 base; unmatched junction bases: 1. Germline V gives CDR1 MNHNS, CDR2 SASEGT. CDR3 DNA sequence: TGTGCCAGCAGGGGGACAGGGAACACTGAAGCTTTCTTT. Its protein product is CASRGTGNTEAFF.

The chain employs TRBV9 and TRBJ2-5; D is uncertain. Germline values: CDR1 SGDLS, CDR2 YYNGEE. The CDR3 is made up of 14 amino acids. Trimming shortened V by 4 bases and J by 0 bases, and 10 bases separated the two germline ends. The CDR3 spells CASSPLGYQETQYF. In nucleotides, the CDR3 is TGTGCCAGCAGCCCCCTAGGATACCAAGAGACCCAGTACTTC.

The chain has TRBV15 and TRBJ2-7, with 8 bases matching TRBD1. Trimming at V came to 1 base and at J to 3 bases, leaving 2 bases not matched to a gene. CDR3 size: 14 residues. CDR1 LNHNV and CDR2 YYDKDF come from the germline V gene (reference sequence). The CDR3 DNA is TGTGCCACCAGCAGAGCACAGGGGGTCTACGAGCAGTACTTC. This translates into CATSRAQGVYEQYF.

The chain uses TRBV29-1 and TRBJ2-7, with a possible D match to TRBD1 (7 bases). The CDR3 length is 14 residues. Germline CDR1 SQVTM, CDR2 ANQGSEA. Trimming cost V 4 bases and J 3 bases, with 16 bases left between them. CDR3 sequence: CSVGGPGGNYEQYF. The CDR3 nucleotides are TGCAGCGTTGGCGGTCCAGGGGGGAACTACGAGCAGTACTTC.

The chain combines TRBV6-1 with TRBJ1-3, with a possible D match to TRBD1 (6 bases). Germline assignment: CDR1 MNHNS and CDR2 SASEGT. V lost 11 bases and J 0 bases, leaving 11 bases between the germline ends. This CDR3 has 13 residues. CDR3: CAATGRSGNTIYF. The CDR3, as DNA: TGTGCCGCTACAGGGCGCTCTGGAAACACCATATATTTT.

The chain carries TRBV9 and TRBJ2-3, with 8 bases that match TRBD2. Trimming removed 2 bases from V and 1 base from J; junction bases left unmatched: 9. Germline lookup yields CDR1 SGDLS and CDR2 YYNGEE. The CDR3 contains 17 residues. The CDR3 loop reads CASSVDGGAPGTDTQYF. Here the CDR3 DNA reads TGTGCCAGCAGCGTCGACGGGGGGGCCCCGGGCACAGATACGCAGTATTTT. The full variable domain, with the rest looked up from reference TRBV9 and TRBJ2-3, is DSGVTQTPKHLITATGQRVTLRCSPRSGDLSVYWYQQSLDQGLQFLIQYYNGEERAKGNILERFSAQQFPDLHSELNLSSLELGDSALYFCASSVDGGAPGTDTQYFGPGTRLTVL.

The chain is built from TRBV6-6 and TRBJ2-5; the match to TRBD2 covers 9 bases. CDR1 is MNHNY and CDR2 is SVGAGI in the germline V gene (reference sequence). The CDR3 consists of 15 residues. V was pared by 4 bases and J by 6 bases, with 9 bases of the junction left unmatched. This CDR3 is CASSSIGTSKKTQYF. The DNA of the CDR3 is TGTGCCAGCAGTTCCATCGGGACTAGCAAAAAGACCCAGTACTTC.